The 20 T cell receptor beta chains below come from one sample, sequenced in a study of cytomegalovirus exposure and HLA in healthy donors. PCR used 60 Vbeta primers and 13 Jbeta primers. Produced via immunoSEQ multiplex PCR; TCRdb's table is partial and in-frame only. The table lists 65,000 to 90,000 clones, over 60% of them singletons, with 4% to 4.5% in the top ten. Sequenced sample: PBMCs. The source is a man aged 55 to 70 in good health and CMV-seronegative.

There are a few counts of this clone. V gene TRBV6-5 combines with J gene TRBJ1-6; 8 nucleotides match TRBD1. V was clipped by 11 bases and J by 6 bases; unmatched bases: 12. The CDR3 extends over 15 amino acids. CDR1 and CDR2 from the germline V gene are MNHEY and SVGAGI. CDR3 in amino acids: CASQGDQGGNSPLHF. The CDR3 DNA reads TGTGCCTCACAGGGGGATCAGGGGGGTAATTCACCCCTCCACTTT.

The CDR3 here is CASSPRQGANFF. The CDR3 DNA reads TGTGCCAGCAGTCCCCGACAGGGGGCGAACTTCTTC. J is TRBJ2-1 and V is TRBV27; 10 bases match TRBD1. Germline V gives CDR1 MNHEY, CDR2 SMNVEV (reference sequence). The V segment lost 5 bases and the J segment 16 bases; nucleotides outside the gene matches: 8. The CDR3 length is 12 residues.

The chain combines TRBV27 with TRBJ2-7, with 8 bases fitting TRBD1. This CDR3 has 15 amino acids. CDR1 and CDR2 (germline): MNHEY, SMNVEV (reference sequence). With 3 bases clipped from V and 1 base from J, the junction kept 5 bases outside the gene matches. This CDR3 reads CASSFQGALSYEQYF. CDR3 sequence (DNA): TGTGCCAGCAGTTTCCAGGGGGCATTGTCCTACGAGCAGTACTTC.

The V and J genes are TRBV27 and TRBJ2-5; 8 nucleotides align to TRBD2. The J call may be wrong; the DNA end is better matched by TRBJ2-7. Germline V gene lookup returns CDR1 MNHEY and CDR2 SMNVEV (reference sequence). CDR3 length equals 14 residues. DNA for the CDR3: TGTGCCAGCAGTTACAACGGGGGGGCCTACGAGCAGTACTTC. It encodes CASSYNGGAYEQYF.

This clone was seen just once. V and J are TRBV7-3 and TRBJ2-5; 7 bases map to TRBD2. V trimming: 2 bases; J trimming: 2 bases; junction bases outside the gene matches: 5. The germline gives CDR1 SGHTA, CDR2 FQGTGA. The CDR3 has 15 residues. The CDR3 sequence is CASSLVGAGQETQYF. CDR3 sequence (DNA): TGTGCCAGCAGCTTAGTGGGAGCGGGACAAGAGACCCAGTACTTC.

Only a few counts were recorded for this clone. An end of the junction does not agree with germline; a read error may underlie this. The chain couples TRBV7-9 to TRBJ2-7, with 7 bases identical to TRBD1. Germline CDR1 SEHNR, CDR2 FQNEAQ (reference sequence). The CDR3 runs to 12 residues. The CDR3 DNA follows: TGTGCCAGCAGCTTCCATACAGGGGTTCCGGACTTC. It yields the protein CASSFHTGVPDF.

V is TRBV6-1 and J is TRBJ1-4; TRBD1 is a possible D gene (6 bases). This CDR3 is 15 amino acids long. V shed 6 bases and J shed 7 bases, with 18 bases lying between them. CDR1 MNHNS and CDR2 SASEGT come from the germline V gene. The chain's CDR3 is CASSHRDTGGEKLFF. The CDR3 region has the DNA TGTGCCAGCAGCCATAGGGACACGGGGGGTGAAAAACTGTTTTTT.

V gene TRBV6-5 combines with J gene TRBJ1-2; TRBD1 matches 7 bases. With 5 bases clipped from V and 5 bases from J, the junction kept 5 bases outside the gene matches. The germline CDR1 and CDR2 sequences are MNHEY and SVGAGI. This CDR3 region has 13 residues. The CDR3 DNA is TGTGCCAGCAGTATGACAGGGATTTATGGCTACACCTTC. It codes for CASSMTGIYGYTF.

In DNA form, the CDR3 reads TGTGCCAGCAGCCTGACAGGGCCCAGCACAGATACGCAGTATTTT. Its translation is CASSLTGPSTDTQYF. The chain couples TRBV5-8 to TRBJ2-3; 7 bases are shared with TRBD1. This CDR3 spans 15 amino acids. Trimming removed 4 bases from V and 0 bases from J; junction bases left unmatched: 5. Germline values: CDR1 SGHTS, CDR2 YDEGEE.

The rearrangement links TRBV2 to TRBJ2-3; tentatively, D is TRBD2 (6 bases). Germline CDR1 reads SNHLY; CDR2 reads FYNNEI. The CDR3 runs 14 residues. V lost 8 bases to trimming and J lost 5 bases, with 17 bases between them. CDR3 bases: TGTGCCAGCTCCGCCCTGGGGGGAATAGATACGCAGTATTTT. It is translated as CASSALGGIDTQYF.

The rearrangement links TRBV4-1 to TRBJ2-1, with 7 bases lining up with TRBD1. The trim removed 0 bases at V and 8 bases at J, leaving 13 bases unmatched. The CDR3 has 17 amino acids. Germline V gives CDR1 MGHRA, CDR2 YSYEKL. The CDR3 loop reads CASSQDWGTVILYEQFF. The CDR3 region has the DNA TGCGCCAGCAGCCAAGACTGGGGGACAGTAATATTATATGAGCAGTTCTTC.

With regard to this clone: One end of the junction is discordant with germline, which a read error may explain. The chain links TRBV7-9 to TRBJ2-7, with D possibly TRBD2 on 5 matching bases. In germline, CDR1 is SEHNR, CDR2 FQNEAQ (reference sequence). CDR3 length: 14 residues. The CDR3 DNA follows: TGTTCCAGCAGCTTATTATTTGAGGGCCACGAGCAGTACTTC. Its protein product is CSSSLLFEGHEQYF.

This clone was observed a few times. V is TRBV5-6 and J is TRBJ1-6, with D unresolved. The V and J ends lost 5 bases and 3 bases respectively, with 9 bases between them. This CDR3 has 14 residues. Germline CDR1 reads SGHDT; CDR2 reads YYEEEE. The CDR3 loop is CASRSGNYNSPLHF. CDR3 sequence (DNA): TGTGCCAGCAGGTCCGGGAACTATAATTCACCCCTCCACTTT.

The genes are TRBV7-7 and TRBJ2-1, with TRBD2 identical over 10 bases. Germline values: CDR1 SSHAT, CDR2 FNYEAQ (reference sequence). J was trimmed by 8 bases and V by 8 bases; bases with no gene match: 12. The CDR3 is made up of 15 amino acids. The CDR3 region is CASSILAGGRDEQFF. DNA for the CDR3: TGTGCCAGCTCAATCTTAGCGGGGGGCCGGGATGAGCAGTTCTTC. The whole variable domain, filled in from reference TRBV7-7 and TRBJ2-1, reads GAGVSQSPRYKVTKRGQDVTLRCDPISSHATLYWYQQALGQGPEFLTYFNYEAQPDKSGLPSDRFSAERPEGSISTLTIQRTEQRDSAMYRCASSILAGGRDEQFFGPGTRLTVL.

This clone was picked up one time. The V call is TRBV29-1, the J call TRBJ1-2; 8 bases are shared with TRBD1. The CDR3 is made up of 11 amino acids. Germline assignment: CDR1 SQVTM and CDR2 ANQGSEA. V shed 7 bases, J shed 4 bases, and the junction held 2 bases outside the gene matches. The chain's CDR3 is CSGGTGYGYTF. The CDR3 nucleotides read TGCAGCGGGGGGACAGGCTATGGCTACACCTTC.

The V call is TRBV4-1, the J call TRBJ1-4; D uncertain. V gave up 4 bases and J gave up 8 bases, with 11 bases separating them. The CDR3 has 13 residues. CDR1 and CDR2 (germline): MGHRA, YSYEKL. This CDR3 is CASSRLSREKLFF. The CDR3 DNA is TGCGCCAGCAGCCGCTTAAGTAGAGAAAAACTGTTTTTT.

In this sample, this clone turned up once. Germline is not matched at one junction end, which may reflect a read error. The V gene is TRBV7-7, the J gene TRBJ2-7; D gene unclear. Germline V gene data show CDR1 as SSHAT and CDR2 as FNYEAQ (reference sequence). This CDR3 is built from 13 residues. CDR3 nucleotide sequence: TGTGCTAGCAGCTCGACATACACTGGGGAGCAGTACTTC. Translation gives CASSSTYTGEQYF. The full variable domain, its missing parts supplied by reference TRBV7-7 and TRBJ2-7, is GAGVSQSPRYKVTKRGQDVTLRCDPISSHATLYWYQQALGQGPEFLTYFNYEAQPDKSGLPSDRFSAERPEGSISTLTIQRTEQRDSAMYRCASSSTYTGEQYFGPGTRLTVT.

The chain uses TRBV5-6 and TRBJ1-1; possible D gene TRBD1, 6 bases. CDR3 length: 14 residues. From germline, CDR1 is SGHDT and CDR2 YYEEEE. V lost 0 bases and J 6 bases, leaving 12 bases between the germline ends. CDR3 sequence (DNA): TGTGCCAGCAGCTTGGTCAGCCCAGGGGCTGAAGCTTTCTTT. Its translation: CASSLVSPGAEAFF.

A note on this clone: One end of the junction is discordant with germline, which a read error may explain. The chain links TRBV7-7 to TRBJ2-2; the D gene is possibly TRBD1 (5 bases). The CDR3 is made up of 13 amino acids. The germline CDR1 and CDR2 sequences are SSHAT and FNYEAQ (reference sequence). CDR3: CASSSTGAGELFF. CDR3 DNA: TGTGCTAGCAGCTCCACAGGTGCCGGGGAGCTGTTTTTT.

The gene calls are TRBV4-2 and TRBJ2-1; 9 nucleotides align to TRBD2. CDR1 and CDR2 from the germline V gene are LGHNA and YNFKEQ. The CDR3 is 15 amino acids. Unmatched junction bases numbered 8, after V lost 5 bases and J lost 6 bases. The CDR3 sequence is CASSTGTSRANEQFF. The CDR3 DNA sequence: TGTGCCAGCAGCACCGGGACTAGCAGGGCCAATGAGCAGTTCTTC.